This TCR beta chain was profiled in a study of T cell responses to AZD1222 COVID-19 vaccine (dated by TCRdb to 2020 to 2022). With respect to the entire study: A total of about 240 trial participants underwent TCR sequencing, of whom about 210 received two doses of AZD1222 and some 26 received two doses of the MenACWY control vaccine. Trial participants were enrolled by age into subgroups of 18-55, 56-69 and 70-plus years, and about 150, 27 and 61 TCR-sequenced participants, respectively, were included in these subgroups. Study-level results and caveats: In the small 56-69-year group, the increase in depth fell short of significance, most likely because of low power. Epitopes outside the regions mutated in the B.1.351 and B.1.1.7 variants were reportedly recognized by nearly half of the unique spike-specific TCRs. Most participants were white British and females outnumbered males, and the authors suggested that clonal diversity may have been underestimated. Conclusions about previously exposed vaccinees are limited, since just a handful of AZD1222 recipients were seropositive for SARS-CoV-2 at baseline. CD4 TCRs associated with the vaccine covered the entire spike protein, and the dominant responses were in regions 160-218 and 743-854. Because no samples from the day 14 peak response were available, repertoires could be characterized only after the peak T cell response. After two AZD1222 doses, both the breadth and the depth of spike-specific TCRs were significantly higher than at day 0 and than in MenACWY recipients.

What the time point label conveys for this sample: baseline before first vaccination. The label giving this sample's treatment or condition can be read as: meningococcal conjugate vaccine given as trial control. Samples from vaccinated people were obtained from the UK trials COV001 and COV002, which included a single-blind randomized controlled phase 2/3 trial of AZD1222 (ChAdOx1 nCoV-19) in healthy adults. Trial participant PBMC samples were collected at day 0 and day 28 after the second dose for TCRbeta chain sequencing. The CDR3 regions of human TCRbeta chains were analyzed by immunosequencing. On the study's bioinformatics: Repertoire TCRs were matched against a reference library of SARS-CoV-2-specific TCRs generated with the MIRA antigen-specificity platform. Breadth meant the fraction of unique TCRs that were SARS-CoV-2-associated, whereas depth meant the fraction of total T cells that were SARS-CoV-2-associated. Using the MIRA data, every spike-specific TCR was mapped to the spike region that the TCR reacted to and assigned to either a CD4 or a CD8 class. Log10-transformed breadth and depth values were compared by one-way ANOVA with Sidak's multiple comparisons tests. TCRdb carries this immuneACCESS record with in-frame sequences only. Its versions omit some clonotypes, under half of them owing to an unresolved V gene in the studies checked, with the rest unexplained. From that table come the V and J calls and clone size; the DNA was used to work out D and trimming. The sample table contains 200,000 or so clones; only one count was recorded for about 90% of them. Jointly, the top ten make up 2.5% to 3% of the sample.

This clone occurred a few times. What antigen it recognizes has not been identified. No quality values exist for individual bases; no much larger clone is one base distant. This sample includes further DNA sequences coding for the same CDR3. CDR1 MNHEY and CDR2 SVGAGI were looked up in the germline V gene. V is cut back by 8 bases and J by 3 bases, with 10 bases in the junction unmatched. Counted from cysteine to phenylalanine, this CDR3 has 15 amino acids. Here the CDR3 DNA is all that survives: 45 bases in frame from base 1. The material sequenced was peripheral blood, taken on day 0 of MenACWY control vaccination. Rearrangement joined TRBV6-5 to TRBJ1-5; the central 7 bases match TRBD1. The receptor was derived from an adult in good health. CDR3 sequence: CASRGQALSNQPQHF. In nucleotide form, the sequence is TGTGCCAGCCGCGGACAGGCACTTTCCAATCAGCCCCAGCATTTT.